This TCR beta chain emerged from a study of blood T cell repertoires in COVID-19. Study as a whole: PBMCs, B-cell-depleted T cells, or T cells provided the cDNA or gDNA that made up the material.

Study processing details: Researchers report that nucleated cell counts were estimated from reference gene primer amplification. TCRdb's copy holds only in-frame clones and misses some; the assay was immunoSEQ multiplex PCR. From that table come the V and J calls and clone size; the DNA was used to work out D and trimming. Of approximately 150,000 clones listed, about 86% are singletons. With 5 bases clipped from V and 4 bases from J, the junction kept 7 bases outside the gene matches. CDR3 length equals 15 residues. Germline loops: CDR1 LNHDA, CDR2 SQIVND (reference sequence). The TCR comes from a man between 65 and 80 years old with active or convalescent COVID-19. Sequenced material: peripheral blood. The chain is built from TRBV19 and TRBJ1-1; 10 bases are shared with TRBD1. The DNA of the CDR3 is TGTGCCAGTAGTTACCGGGACAGGGGTCCCACTGAAGCTTTCTTT. Its protein is CASSYRDRGPTEAFF.